The clone carrying this TCR beta chain showed up just a few times. The data originate from a study of OX40 agonist ivuxolimab in advanced cancers. Study at large: Ivuxolimab is a fully human IgG2 antibody that activates OX40 (CD134). Partial responses were achieved by three patients: one hepatocellular carcinoma, two cutaneous melanoma.

Deletions cut 0 bases from V and 7 bases from J, with 13 bases between. CDR1 SGHRS and CDR2 YFSETQ come from the germline V gene. The length of the CDR3 is 15 residues. Method: immunoSEQ multiplex PCR; TCRdb's copy keeps in-frame clones and lacks some. Here the sample spans 37,000 or so clones, around 83% being singletons. Sample: CD4+ or CD8+ T cells sorted from blood, taken in a trial of the OX40 agonist ivuxolimab. The source is an adult with an advanced solid tumor such as melanoma, head and neck, liver or kidney cancer. V and J are TRBV5-1 and TRBJ2-2; either TRBD1 or TRBD2 may fit D (5 bases each). CDR3 coding DNA: TGCGCCAGCAGCTTGGAGGGACGGGGCGGCGGGGAGCTGTTTTTT. It specifies CASSLEGRGGGELFF. The complete variable domain, with remaining parts taken from reference TRBV5-1 and TRBJ2-2, reads KAGVTQTPRYLIKTRGQQVTLSCSPISGHRSVSWYQQTPGQGLQFLFEYFSETQRNKGNFPGRFSGRQFSNSRSEMNVSTLELGDSALYLCASSLEGRGGGELFFGEGSRLTVL.